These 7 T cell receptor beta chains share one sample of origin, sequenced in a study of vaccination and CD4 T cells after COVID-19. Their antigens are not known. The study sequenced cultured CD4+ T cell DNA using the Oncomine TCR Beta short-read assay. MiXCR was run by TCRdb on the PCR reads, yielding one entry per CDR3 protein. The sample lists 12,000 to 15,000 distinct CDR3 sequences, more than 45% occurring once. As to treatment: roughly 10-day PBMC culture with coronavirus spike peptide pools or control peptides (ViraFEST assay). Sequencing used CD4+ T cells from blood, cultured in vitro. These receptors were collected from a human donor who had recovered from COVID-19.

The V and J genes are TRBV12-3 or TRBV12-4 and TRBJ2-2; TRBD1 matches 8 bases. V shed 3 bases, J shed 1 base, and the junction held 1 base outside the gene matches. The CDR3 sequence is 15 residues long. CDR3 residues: CASSLTGENTGELFF. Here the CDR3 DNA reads TGTGCCAGCAGTTTGACAGGGGAGAACACCGGGGAGCTGTTTTTT.

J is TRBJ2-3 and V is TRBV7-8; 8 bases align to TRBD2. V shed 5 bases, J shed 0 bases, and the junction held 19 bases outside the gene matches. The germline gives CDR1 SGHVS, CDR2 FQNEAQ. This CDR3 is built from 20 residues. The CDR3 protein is CASSPRAAGETPSSTDTQYF. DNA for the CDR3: TGTGCCAGCAGCCCCCGGGCAGCGGGAGAGACACCCTCTAGCACAGATACGCAGTATTTT.

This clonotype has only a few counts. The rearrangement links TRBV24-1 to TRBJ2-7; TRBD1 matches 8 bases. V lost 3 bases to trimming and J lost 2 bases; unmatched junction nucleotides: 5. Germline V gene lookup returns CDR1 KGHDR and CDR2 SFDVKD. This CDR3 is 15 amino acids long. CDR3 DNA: TGTGCCACCAGTGATAGACAGGGGAGCGCCTACGAGCAGTACTTC. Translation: CATSDRQGSAYEQYF.

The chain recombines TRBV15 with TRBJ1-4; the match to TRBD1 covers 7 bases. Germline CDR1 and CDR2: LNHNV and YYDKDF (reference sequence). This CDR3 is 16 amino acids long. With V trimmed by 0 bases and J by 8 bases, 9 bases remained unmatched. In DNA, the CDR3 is TGTGCCACCAGCAGAGATGGTCGGGCAGGGGGGGAAAAACTGTTTTTT. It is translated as CATSRDGRAGGEKLFF.

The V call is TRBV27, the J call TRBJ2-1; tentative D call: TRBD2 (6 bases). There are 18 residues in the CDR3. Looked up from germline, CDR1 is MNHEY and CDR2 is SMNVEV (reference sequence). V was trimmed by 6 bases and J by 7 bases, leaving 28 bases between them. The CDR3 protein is CASRYITPRREIFNEQFF. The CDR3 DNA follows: TGTGCCAGCAGATATATTACACCGCGGAGGGAGATATTTAATGAGCAGTTCTTC.

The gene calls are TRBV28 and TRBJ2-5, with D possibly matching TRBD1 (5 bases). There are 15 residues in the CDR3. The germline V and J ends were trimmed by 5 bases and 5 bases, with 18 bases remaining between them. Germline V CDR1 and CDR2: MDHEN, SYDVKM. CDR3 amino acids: CASSDRSRARETQYF. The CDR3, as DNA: TGTGCCAGCAGTGACAGAAGCCGGGCAAGGGAGACCCAGTACTTC.

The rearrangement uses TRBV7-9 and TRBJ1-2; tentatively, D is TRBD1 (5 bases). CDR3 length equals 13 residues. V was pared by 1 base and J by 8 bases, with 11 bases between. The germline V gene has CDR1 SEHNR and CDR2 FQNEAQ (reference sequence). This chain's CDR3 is CASSLERGWGYTF. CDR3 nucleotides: TGTGCCAGCAGCTTAGAAAGGGGATGGGGCTACACCTTC. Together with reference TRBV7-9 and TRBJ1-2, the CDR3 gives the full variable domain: DTGVSQNPRHKITKRGQNVTFRCDPISEHNRLYWYRQTLGQGPEFLTYFQNEAQLEKSRLLSDRFSAERPKGSFSTLEIQRTEQGDSAMYLCASSLERGWGYTFGSGTRLTVV.